The source of this T cell receptor beta chain is a study of vaccination effects on CD4 cells after COVID-19 (dated by TCRdb to between 2021 and 2023). At the level of the whole study: After vaccination, three convalescent patients were sampled both early (day +14) and late (day +241, +227, +161 respectively). Across the study, the median time from the second dose to post-vaccine sampling was 72 days (range 14 to 241). In the study, cultures from other donors were sequenced using the Oncomine TCR Beta short-read assay on an Illumina iSeq 100. Altogether, some 10 COVID-19 convalescent patients and several SARS-CoV-2-naive healthy vaccine recipients made up the full study. SARS-CoV-2 spike-specific CD4+ TCR repertoires from before and after mRNA vaccination were compared in COVID-19 convalescent patients and in infection-naive vaccine recipients.

Library construction relied on the immunoSEQ multiplex PCR assay. TCR beta CDR3 sequencing was performed on DNA from the cultured, isolated CD4+ T cells. As for the authors' bioinformatics: Non-productive TCR sequences were removed and reads were trimmed to the CDR3 region, keeping CDR3s of at least 7 amino acids. Antigen-specific clonotypes were identified with the MANAFEST web app by comparing expansion in peptide wells against reference cultures. To be called positive, a clone needed expansion at FDR<0.05 compared with the reference and with all other wells, an odds ratio greater than 5, and a frequency greater than 0.1% in two replicate wells. Cross-reactive clonotypes were defined as significantly expanded in SARS-CoV-2 spike wells and in at least one common cold coronavirus spike condition. Using the stringdist R package, CDR3 similarity was measured by Levenshtein distance, and unrooted trees were constructed with ape in R 3.6.1. This is the immuneACCESS table as TCRdb keeps it, with only in-frame sequences that have V and J called. A part of the clones is gone; compared with another copy, unresolved V genes explain less than half, and the rest is unexplained. That table furnishes V, J and clone size, whereas the DNA furnished D and trimming. Present in this sample are 15,000 or so clones, around three quarters of which were seen just once. More than 25% of the sample goes to the ten largest clones.

In the ViraFEST assay, PBMC were stimulated with viral peptide pools, and antigen-specific CD4+ T cell clonotypes were then identified by expansion using TCR sequencing. After less than eleven days of culture, CD4+ T cells were isolated with the EasySep CD4+ T cell isolation kit. Convalescent patients had PCR-confirmed SARS-CoV-2 infection between March and December 2020, before Alpha, Beta and Delta variants emerged in the United States. Each participant received two doses of an mRNA SARS-CoV-2 vaccine, either BNT162b2 or mRNA-1273. About 2.1 million PBMC per well were cultured in IMDM with about 4.6% human AB serum, roughly 10 IU/ml IL-2 and gentamicin, plus 10 ug/ml peptides. Half of the culture medium was replaced with fresh IL-2-containing medium on days 3 and 7. Unless noted otherwise, every peptide stimulation condition was cultured in triplicate wells. PBMC were separated from whole blood using Ficoll-Paque Plus gradient centrifugation and were then either cryopreserved at -140C or used fresh. Overlapping peptide pools spanned the spike proteins of SARS-CoV-2 and the common cold coronaviruses HCoV-NL63, HCoV-OC43 and HCoV-229E. Genomic DNA was extracted from cultured CD4+ T cells with the QIAamp micro DNA kit.

The CDR3 covers 16 residues, taking in both the cysteine and the phenylalanine. Here the CDR3 DNA is all that survives: 48 bases in frame from base 1. V and J are truncated by 0 bases and 1 base respectively, leaving an intervening sequence of 10 bases. Taken from the germline V gene, the CDR1 and CDR2 loops are SGHRS and YFSETQ. Results and caveats for the whole study, not just this receptor: At late post-vaccination timepoints, both infection-induced and vaccine-induced clones showed marked clonal contraction, consistent with waning T cell responses. For convalescent patients, new clones induced by the vaccine made up most of the post-vaccine spike-reactive repertoire, and these new clones were largely distinct from the clones induced by infection. The study was limited by a small number of convalescent patients, and early post-infection timepoints were lacking.

Remarks on this clone: Its antigen target is currently unknown. It has no much larger one-base neighbor in the sample; base qualities were not kept.

This sequence was found in a human donor who had a prior SARS-CoV-2 infection. The chain joins TRBV5-1 to TRBJ2-2; TRBD2 is a weak D gene call, 6 bases matching. The source was CD4+ T cells from PBMCs cultured with HCoV-NL63 spike peptides, collected after COVID-19 vaccination. The sample's cell subset or site label is to be understood as: HCoV-NL63 spike overlapping peptide pool stimulation. The DNA reads as follows: TGCGCCAGCAGCTTGGGAGCGGGCGAGAACACCGGGGAGCTGTTTTTT. This gives the protein CASSLGAGENTGELFF.